This TCR beta chain stems from a study of CD8 T cells in ankylosing spondylitis. This clonotype showed up many times. The antigen is undetermined. The CDR3 runs to 13 residues. The V gene's germline CDR1 is DFQATT and CDR2 SNEGSKA (reference sequence). Trimming took 2 bases from V and 5 from J, leaving 9 bases between them. Notes on the study in general: Earlier authors reported some of these motif variants in reactive arthritis synovial fluid and blood.

Quantitative 5'-RACE with molecular barcodes generated TCR beta libraries. TCRdb reprocessed the 5' RACE reads with MiXCR, giving one entry per CDR3 protein. The top ten clones hold roughly 4% of a sample with approximately 180,000 distinct CDR3 sequences, roughly 20% of them seen once. The clonotype comes from a male donor aged 10-30 years with ankylosing spondylitis or in good health (not recorded which). The chain uses TRBV20-1 and TRBJ1-4, with D perhaps matching TRBD1 (5 bases). Sequenced material: blood, either unsorted or a sorted T cell fraction (not recorded which). For the CDR3, the DNA is TGCAGTGCTAGAATTGGGGGAAATGAAAAACTGTTTTTT. Translation: CSARIGGNEKLFF.